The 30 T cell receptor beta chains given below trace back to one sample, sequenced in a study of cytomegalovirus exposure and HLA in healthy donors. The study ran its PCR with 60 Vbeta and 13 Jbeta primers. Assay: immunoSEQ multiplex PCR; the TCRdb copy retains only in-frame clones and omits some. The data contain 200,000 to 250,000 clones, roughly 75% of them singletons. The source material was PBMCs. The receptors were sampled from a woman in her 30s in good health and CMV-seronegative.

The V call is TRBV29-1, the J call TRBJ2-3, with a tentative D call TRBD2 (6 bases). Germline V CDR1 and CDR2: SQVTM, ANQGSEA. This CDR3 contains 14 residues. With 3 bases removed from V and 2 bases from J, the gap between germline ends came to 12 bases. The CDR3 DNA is TGCAGCGTTGAGGGCGGGACGACCACAGATACGCAGTATTTT. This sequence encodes CSVEGGTTTDTQYF.

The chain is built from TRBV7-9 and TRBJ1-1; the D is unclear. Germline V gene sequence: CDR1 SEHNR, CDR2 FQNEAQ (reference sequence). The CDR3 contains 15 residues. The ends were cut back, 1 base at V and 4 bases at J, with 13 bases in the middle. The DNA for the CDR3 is TGTGCCAGCAGCTTAGATCTAACAGTCACCACTGAAGCTTTCTTT. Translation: CASSLDLTVTTEAFF.

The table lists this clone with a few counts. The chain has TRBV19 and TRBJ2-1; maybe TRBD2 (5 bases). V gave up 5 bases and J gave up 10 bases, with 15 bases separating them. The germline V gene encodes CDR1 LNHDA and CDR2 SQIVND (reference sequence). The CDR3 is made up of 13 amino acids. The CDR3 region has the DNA TGTGCCAGTAGTGACGGACTGGATCGCGAGCAGTTCTTC. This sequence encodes CASSDGLDREQFF.

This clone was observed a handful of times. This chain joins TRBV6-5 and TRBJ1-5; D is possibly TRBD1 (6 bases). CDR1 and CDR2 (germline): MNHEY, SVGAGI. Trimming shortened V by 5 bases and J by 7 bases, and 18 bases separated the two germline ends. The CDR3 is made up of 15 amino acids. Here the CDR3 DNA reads TGTGCCAGCAGTCCAGACAGAGGGAGGGGGCAGCCCCAGCATTTT. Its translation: CASSPDRGRGQPQHF.

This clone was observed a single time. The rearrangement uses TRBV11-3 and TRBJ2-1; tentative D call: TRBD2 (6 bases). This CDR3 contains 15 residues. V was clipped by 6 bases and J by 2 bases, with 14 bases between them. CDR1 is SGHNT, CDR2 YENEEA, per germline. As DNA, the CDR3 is TGTGCCAGCAGTCTGGCGGGAAGTCCCTACAATGAGCAGTTCTTC. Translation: CASSLAGSPYNEQFF. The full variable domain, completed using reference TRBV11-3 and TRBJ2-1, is EAGVVQSPRYKIIEKKQPVAFWCNPISGHNTLYWYLQNLGQGPELLIRYENEEAVDDSQLPKDRFSAERLKGVDSTLKIQPAELGDSAVYLCASSLAGSPYNEQFFGPGTRLTVL.

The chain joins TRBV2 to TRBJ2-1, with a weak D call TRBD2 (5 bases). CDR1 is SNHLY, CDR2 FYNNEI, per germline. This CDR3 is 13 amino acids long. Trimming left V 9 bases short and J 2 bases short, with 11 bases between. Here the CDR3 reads CASRGNTYNEQFF. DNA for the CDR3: TGTGCCAGTCGGGGAAACACCTACAATGAGCAGTTCTTC.

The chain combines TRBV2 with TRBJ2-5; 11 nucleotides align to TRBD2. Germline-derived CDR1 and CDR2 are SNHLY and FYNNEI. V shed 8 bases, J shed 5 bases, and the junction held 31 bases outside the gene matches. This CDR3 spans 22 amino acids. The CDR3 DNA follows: TGTGCCAGCCCCGTAAAGTGGTCCCGGGACACCGGGACTAGCGGAGCGAGGGAGACCCAGTACTTC. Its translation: CASPVKWSRDTGTSGARETQYF.

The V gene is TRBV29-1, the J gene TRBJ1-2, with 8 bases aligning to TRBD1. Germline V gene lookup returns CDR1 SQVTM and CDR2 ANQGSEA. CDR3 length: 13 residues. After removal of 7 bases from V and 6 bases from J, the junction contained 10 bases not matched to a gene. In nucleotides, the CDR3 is TGCAGCGGGAGGACAGGGAGGGAAGATGGCTACACCTTC. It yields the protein CSGRTGREDGYTF.

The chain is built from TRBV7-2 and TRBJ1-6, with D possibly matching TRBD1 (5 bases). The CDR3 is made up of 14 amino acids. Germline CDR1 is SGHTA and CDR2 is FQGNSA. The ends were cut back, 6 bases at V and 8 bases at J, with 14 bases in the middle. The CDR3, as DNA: TGTGCCAGCAGGGCTTGGGGCTTGGATTCACCCCTCCACTTT. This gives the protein CASRAWGLDSPLHF.

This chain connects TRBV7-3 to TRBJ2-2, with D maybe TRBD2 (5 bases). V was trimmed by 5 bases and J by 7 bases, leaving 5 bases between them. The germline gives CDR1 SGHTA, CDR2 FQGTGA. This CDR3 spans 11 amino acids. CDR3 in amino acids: CASSGGGELFF. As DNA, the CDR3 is TGTGCCAGCAGCGGAGGCGGGGAGCTGTTTTTT. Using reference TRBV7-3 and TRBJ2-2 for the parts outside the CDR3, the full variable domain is GAGVSQTPSNKVTEKGKYVELRCDPISGHTALYWYRQSLGQGPEFLIYFQGTGAADDSGLPNDRFFAVRPEGSVSTLKIQRTERGDSAVYLCASSGGGELFFGEGSRLTVL.

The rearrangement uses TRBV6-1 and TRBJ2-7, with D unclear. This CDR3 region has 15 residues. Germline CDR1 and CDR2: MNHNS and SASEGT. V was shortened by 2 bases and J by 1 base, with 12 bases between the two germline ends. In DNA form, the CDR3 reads TGTGCCAGCAGTGAAAATGTCCGCGCGTCCTACGAGCAGTACTTC. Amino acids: CASSENVRASYEQYF.

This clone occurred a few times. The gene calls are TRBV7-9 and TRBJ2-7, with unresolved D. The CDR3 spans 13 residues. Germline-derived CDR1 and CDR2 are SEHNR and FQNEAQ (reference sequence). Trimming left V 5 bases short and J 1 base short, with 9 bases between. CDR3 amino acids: CASSPPGSYEQYF. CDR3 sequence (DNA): TGTGCCAGCAGCCCCCCGGGTTCCTACGAGCAGTACTTC.

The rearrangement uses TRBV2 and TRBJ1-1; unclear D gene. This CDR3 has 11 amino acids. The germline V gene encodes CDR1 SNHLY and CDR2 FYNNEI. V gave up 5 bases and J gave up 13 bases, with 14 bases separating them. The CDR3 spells CASSFLEGHFF. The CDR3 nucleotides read TGTGCCAGCAGTTTCCTCGAGGGCCATTTCTTT.

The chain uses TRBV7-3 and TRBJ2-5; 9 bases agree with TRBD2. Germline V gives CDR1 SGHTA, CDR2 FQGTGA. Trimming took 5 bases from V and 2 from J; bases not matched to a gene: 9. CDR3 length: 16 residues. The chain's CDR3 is CASSPHGRGGQETQYF. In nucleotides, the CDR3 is TGTGCCAGCAGCCCACATGGGCGGGGGGGTCAAGAGACCCAGTACTTC.

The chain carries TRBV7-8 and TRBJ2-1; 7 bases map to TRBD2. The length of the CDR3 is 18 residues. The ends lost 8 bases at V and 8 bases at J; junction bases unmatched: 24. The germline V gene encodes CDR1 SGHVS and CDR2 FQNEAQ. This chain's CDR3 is CASYIRTKHGTKGDEQFF. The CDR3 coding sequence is TGTGCCAGCTATATCCGAACCAAACACGGGACTAAAGGCGATGAGCAGTTCTTC.

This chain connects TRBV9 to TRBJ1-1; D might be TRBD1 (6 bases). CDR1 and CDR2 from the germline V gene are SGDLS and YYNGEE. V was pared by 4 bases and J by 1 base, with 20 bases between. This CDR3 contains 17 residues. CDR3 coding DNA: TGTGCCAGCAGCCCAGGGGTGGGGATCGGCGGGAACACTGAAGCTTTCTTT. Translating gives CASSPGVGIGGNTEAFF.

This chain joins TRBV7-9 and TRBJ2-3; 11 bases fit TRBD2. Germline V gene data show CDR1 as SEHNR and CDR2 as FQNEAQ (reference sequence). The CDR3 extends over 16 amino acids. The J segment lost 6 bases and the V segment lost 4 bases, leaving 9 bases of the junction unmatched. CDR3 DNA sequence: TGTGCCAGCAGCTCTCCCTTAGCGGGGGGGTCCGATACGCAGTATTTT. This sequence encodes CASSSPLAGGSDTQYF.

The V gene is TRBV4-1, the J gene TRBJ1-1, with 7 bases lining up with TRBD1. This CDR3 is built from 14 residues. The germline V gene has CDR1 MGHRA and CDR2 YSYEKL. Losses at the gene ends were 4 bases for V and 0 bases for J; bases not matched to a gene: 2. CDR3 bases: TGCGCCAGCAGCCGAGGGACAGTGAACACTGAAGCTTTCTTT. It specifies CASSRGTVNTEAFF.

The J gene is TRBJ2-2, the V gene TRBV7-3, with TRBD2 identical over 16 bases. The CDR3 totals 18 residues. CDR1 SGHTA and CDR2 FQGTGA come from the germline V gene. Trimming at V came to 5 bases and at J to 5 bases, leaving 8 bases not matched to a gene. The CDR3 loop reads CASSPPGLAGGRTGELFF. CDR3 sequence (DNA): TGTGCCAGCAGCCCCCCGGGACTAGCGGGGGGGCGGACCGGGGAGCTGTTTTTT.

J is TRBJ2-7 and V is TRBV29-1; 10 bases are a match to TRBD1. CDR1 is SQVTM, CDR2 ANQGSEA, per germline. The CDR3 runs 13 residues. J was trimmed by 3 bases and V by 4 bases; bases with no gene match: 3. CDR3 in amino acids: CSVVGQGGYEQYF. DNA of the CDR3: TGCAGCGTTGTTGGACAGGGGGGCTACGAGCAGTACTTC.

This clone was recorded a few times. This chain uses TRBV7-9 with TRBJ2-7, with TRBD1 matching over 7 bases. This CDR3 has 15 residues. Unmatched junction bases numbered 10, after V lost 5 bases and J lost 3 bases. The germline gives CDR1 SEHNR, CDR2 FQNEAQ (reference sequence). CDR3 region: CASSPRTGPIYEQYF. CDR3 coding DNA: TGTGCCAGCAGCCCTAGGACAGGACCAATCTACGAGCAGTACTTC.

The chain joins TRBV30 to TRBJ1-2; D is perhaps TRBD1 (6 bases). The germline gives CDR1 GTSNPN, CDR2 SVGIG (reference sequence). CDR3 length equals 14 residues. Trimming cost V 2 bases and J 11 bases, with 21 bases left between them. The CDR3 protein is CAWSKGVVGALYTF. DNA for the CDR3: TGTGCCTGGAGTAAAGGTGTTGTGGGGGCGTTGTACACCTTC.

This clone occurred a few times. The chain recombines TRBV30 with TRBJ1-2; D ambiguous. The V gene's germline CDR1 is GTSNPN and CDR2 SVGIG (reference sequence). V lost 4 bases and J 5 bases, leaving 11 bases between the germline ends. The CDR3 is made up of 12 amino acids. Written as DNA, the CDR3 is TGTGCCTGGAATTCAGGAGGGTATGGCTACACCTTC. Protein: CAWNSGGYGYTF.

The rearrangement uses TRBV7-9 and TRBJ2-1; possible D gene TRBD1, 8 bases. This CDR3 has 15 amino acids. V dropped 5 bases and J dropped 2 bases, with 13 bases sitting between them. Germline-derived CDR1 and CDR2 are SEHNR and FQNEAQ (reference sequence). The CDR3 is CASSLQGGAYNEQFF. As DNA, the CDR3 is TGTGCCAGCAGCCTACAGGGGGGGGCCTACAATGAGCAGTTCTTC.

The CDR3 loop reads CSCGGGETQYF. As DNA, the CDR3 is TGCAGTTGCGGGGGAGGAGAGACCCAGTACTTC. The chain couples TRBV29-1 to TRBJ2-5, with 7 bases that match TRBD2. The CDR3 is 11 residues long. Germline V gives CDR1 SQVTM, CDR2 ANQGSEA. Looking up the rest from reference TRBV29-1 and TRBJ2-5 gives the full variable domain: SAVISQKPSRDICQRGTSLTIQCQVDSQVTMMFWYRQQPGQSLTLIATANQGSEATYESGFVIDKFPISRPNLTFSTLTVSNMSPEDSSIYLCSCGGGETQYFGPGTRLLVL.

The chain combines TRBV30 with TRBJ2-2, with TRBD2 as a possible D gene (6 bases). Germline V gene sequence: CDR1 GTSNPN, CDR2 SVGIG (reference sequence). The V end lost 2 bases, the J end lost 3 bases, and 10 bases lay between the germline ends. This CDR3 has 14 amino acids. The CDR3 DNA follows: TGTGCCTGGAGTCTCACGGGGGACACCGGGGAGCTGTTTTTT. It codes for CAWSLTGDTGELFF.

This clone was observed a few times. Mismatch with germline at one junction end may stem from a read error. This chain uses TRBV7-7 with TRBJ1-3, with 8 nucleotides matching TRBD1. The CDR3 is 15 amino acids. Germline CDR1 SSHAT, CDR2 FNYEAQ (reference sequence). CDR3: CASSPGGASGNTIYF. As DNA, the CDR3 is TGTGCTAGCAGCCCAGGGGGCGCCTCTGGAAACACCATATATTTT.

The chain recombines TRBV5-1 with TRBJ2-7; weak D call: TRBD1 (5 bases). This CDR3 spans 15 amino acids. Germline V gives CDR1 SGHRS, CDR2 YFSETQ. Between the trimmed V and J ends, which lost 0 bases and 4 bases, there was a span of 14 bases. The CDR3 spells CASSLGSQGSYEQYF. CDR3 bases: TGCGCCAGCAGCTTGGGGAGTCAGGGAAGTTACGAGCAGTACTTC.

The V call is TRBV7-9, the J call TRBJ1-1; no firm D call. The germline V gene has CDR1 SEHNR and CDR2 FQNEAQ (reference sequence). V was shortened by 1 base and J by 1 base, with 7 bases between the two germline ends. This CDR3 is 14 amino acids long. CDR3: CASSLEEGNTEAFF. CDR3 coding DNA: TGTGCCAGCAGCTTAGAGGAGGGGAACACTGAAGCTTTCTTT.

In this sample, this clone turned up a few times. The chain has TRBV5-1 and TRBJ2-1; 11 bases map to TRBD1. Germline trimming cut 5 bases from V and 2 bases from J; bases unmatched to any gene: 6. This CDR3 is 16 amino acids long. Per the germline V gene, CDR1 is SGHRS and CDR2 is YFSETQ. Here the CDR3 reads CASSSGTGGPYNEQFF. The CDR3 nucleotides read TGCGCCAGCAGTTCTGGGACAGGGGGGCCCTACAATGAGCAGTTCTTC.